The entry below describes one TCR beta chain. What it binds is unknown. The CDR3 length is 13 residues. Germline-derived CDR1 and CDR2 are GTSNPN and SVGIG (reference sequence). V lost 3 bases and J 8 bases, leaving 13 bases between the germline ends. The sample comes from a study of T cell responses to AZD1222 COVID-19 vaccine. Study in general: Pooled samples include second doses given at about 4 or 12 weeks.

General study points: Repertoire sampling was restricted to post-peak T cell response timepoints. The study found vaccine-associated CD4 TCRs spanning spike, dominant at 160-218 and 743-854. Increases in Spike-specific TCR breadth and depth were seen after two AZD1222 doses.

Clones were sequenced by immunoSEQ multiplex PCR, and TCRdb holds only the in-frame ones, with some missing. The table includes about 97,000 clones, around 86% detected once. This sequence joins TRBV30 and TRBJ1-4; tentative D call: TRBD1 (6 bases). This TCR was sampled from an adult in good health. The specimen was peripheral blood, collected on day 0 of AZD1222 vaccination. The CDR3 is CAWRFQGLEKLFF. CDR3 in DNA: TGTGCCTGGAGGTTCCAGGGGCTCGAAAAACTGTTTTTT.